Described below is a single T cell receptor beta chain sequence and its context. Sequenced by immunoSEQ multiplex PCR; TCRdb stores in-frame clones only, minus some. The sample lists around 290,000 clones; approximately 89% were seen once. V was clipped by 6 bases and J by 8 bases, with 16 bases between them. In germline, CDR1 is ENHRY, CDR2 SYGVKD. The CDR3 length is 13 residues. This sample is drawn from a study of blood T cell repertoires in COVID-19. Study at large: Donors in the United States, Italy and Spain gave samples during acute or convalescent COVID-19.

The clonotype was recovered from a woman in her fifties or sixties who had recovered from COVID-19. The specimen sequenced was peripheral blood. The chain uses TRBV10-3 and TRBJ1-2, with D perhaps matching TRBD1 (6 bases). The CDR3 here is CAIRPGDRTGYTF. CDR3 coding DNA: TGTGCCATCAGGCCCGGTGACAGGACGGGCTACACCTTC.